What follows is one T cell receptor (beta chain) and its context. Its antigen is undetermined. The sort gate was single viable CD3+CD4+CD8-CD45RO+ cells for memory CD4+ T cells. TCRdb's table, derived via immunoSEQ multiplex PCR, lists solely in-frame clones and lacks some. Of around 63,000 clones listed, about 78% are singletons. This specimen comes from a study of memory CD4+ T cells and cytomegalovirus serostatus. Germline loops: CDR1 SGHKS, CDR2 YYEKEE (reference sequence). V was pared by 1 base and J by 1 base, with 3 bases of the junction left unmatched. The CDR3 loop spans 16 amino acids. Regarding the study as a whole: Each of 65 to 75 CMV-associated TCRbeta sequences occurred in one to five individuals.

The sequence came from an adult in good health and CMV-seronegative. Some clones in this sample may be carry-over from other donors' samples. Sequencing was performed on memory CD4+ T cells from blood. V and J are TRBV5-5 and TRBJ2-1, with TRBD1 matching 9 bases. The CDR3 here is CASSLTGTGSYNEQFF. CDR3 sequence (DNA): TGTGCCAGCAGCTTGACGGGGACAGGGTCCTACAATGAGCAGTTCTTC.